One sample yielded the 21 T cell receptor beta chains listed below, sequenced in a study of chemoradiotherapy in HPV16-positive cancers. The assay was immunoSEQ multiplex PCR, and TCRdb's table has in-frame clones only and misses some. The sample lists roughly 25,000 clones, approximately 94% occurring once. The material was obtained from a patient who underwent chemoradiotherapy. These receptors were taken from a human donor with HPV-associated anogenital cancer.

Here the CDR3 DNA reads TGTGCCAGCAGCCAAGCGACAGAGACCGTCGATGGCTACACCTTC. This sequence encodes CASSQATETVDGYTF. The chain employs TRBV16 and TRBJ1-2, with a tentative D call TRBD1 (5 bases). Deletions cut 2 bases from V and 6 bases from J, with 16 bases between. Germline values: CDR1 KGHSY, CDR2 FQNENV. The CDR3 contains 15 residues.

V and J are TRBV2 and TRBJ1-3; 9 nucleotides match TRBD1. V dropped 6 bases and J dropped 4; count of bases not matched to a gene: 4. The CDR3 length is 14 residues. CDR1 is SNHLY and CDR2 is FYNNEI in the germline V gene. In DNA, the CDR3 is TGTGCCAGCAGCGTAGACAGGGGGGGAAACACCATATATTTT. It translates to CASSVDRGGNTIYF. Combining the CDR3 with reference TRBV2 and TRBJ1-3 gives the whole variable domain EPEVTQTPSHQVTQMGQEVILRCVPISNHLYFYWYRQILGQKVEFLVSFYNNEISEKSEIFDDQFSVERPDGSNFTLKIRSTKLEDSAMYFCASSVDRGGNTIYFGEGSWLTVV.

The chain has TRBV5-4 and TRBJ2-5; D perhaps matches TRBD1 (6 bases). Trimming stripped 2 bases from V and 2 bases from J, with 10 bases between. This CDR3 has 14 residues. Germline CDR1 reads SGHNT; CDR2 reads YYREEE (reference sequence). Here the CDR3 reads CASSLDGTQETQYF. The CDR3 region has the DNA TGTGCCAGCAGCTTAGACGGGACACAAGAGACCCAGTACTTC.

The rearrangement joins TRBV5-1 to TRBJ2-4; TRBD2 aligns across 7 bases. CDR3 length: 20 amino acids. After removal of 0 bases from V and 0 bases from J, the junction contained 15 bases not matched to a gene. Germline V lookup: CDR1 SGHRS, CDR2 YFSETQ. CDR3 bases: TGCGCCAGCAGCTTGGATGTTGCAGGGACTACCCCCCGAGCCAAAAACATTCAGTACTTC. Protein sequence: CASSLDVAGTTPRAKNIQYF. Full variable domain (missing parts from reference TRBV5-1 and TRBJ2-4): KAGVTQTPRYLIKTRGQQVTLSCSPISGHRSVSWYQQTPGQGLQFLFEYFSETQRNKGNFPGRFSGRQFSNSRSEMNVSTLELGDSALYLCASSLDVAGTTPRAKNIQYFGAGTRLSVL.

This chain links TRBV5-5 with TRBJ2-2; D gene ambiguous. V was shortened by 1 base and J by 4 bases, with 5 bases between the two germline ends. Germline assignment: CDR1 SGHKS and CDR2 YYEKEE (reference sequence). The CDR3 sequence is 13 residues long. For the CDR3, the DNA is TGTGCCAGCAGCTTGTGGGGCACCGGGGAGCTGTTTTTT. This encodes CASSLWGTGELFF.

The chain combines TRBV5-6 with TRBJ2-7, with 11 bases identical to TRBD2. This CDR3 has 14 amino acids. Germline CDR1 SGHDT, CDR2 YYEEEE. V dropped 4 bases and J dropped 4; count of bases not matched to a gene: 4. The CDR3 is CASSMTSGKYEQYF. CDR3 bases: TGTGCCAGCAGCATGACTAGCGGGAAATACGAGCAGTACTTC. The complete variable domain, with remaining parts taken from reference TRBV5-6 and TRBJ2-7, reads DAGVTQSPTHLIKTRGQQVTLRCSPKSGHDTVSWYQQALGQGPQFIFQYYEEEERQRGNFPDRFSGHQFPNYSSELNVNALLLGDSALYLCASSMTSGKYEQYFGPGTRLTVT.

The chain is built from TRBV5-1 and TRBJ1-2, with D unresolved. Between the trimmed V and J ends, which lost 1 base and 3 bases, there was a span of 7 bases. This CDR3 is built from 13 residues. Germline loops: CDR1 SGHRS, CDR2 YFSETQ. The CDR3 loop is CASSLPGDYGYTF. The DNA of the CDR3 is TGCGCCAGCAGCTTGCCAGGAGACTATGGCTACACCTTC. Full variable domain (rest looked up from reference TRBV5-1 and TRBJ1-2): KAGVTQTPRYLIKTRGQQVTLSCSPISGHRSVSWYQQTPGQGLQFLFEYFSETQRNKGNFPGRFSGRQFSNSRSEMNVSTLELGDSALYLCASSLPGDYGYTFGSGTRLTVV.

The rearrangement uses TRBV7-6 and TRBJ2-3; D possibly corresponds to TRBD1 (5 bases). CDR1 is SGHVS, CDR2 FNYEAQ, per germline. CDR3 length: 15 amino acids. Trimming took 5 bases from V and 0 from J, leaving 12 bases between them. The CDR3 DNA sequence: TGTGCCAGCAGCGTAGACAGACTTAGCACAGATACGCAGTATTTT. Amino acid sequence: CASSVDRLSTDTQYF.

CDR3 protein: CASSLRQRGTEAFF. DNA of the CDR3: TGTGCCAGCAGTTTAAGACAGAGAGGTACTGAAGCTTTCTTT. J is TRBJ1-1 and V is TRBV28, with TRBD1 as a possible D gene (5 bases). This CDR3 region has 14 residues. V was cut by 2 bases and J by 5 bases, with 12 bases left in between. CDR1 and CDR2 from the germline V gene are MDHEN and SYDVKM.

V gene TRBV5-4 combines with J gene TRBJ2-7; 11 bases match TRBD2. After removal of 3 bases from V and 4 bases from J, the junction contained 6 bases not matched to a gene. This CDR3 contains 15 residues. Germline CDR1 is SGHNT and CDR2 is YYREEE (reference sequence). The CDR3, as DNA: TGTGCCAGCAGCTGGGGGACTAGCGGAGGGTACGAGCAGTACTTC. Its protein is CASSWGTSGGYEQYF.

The chain has TRBV4-1 and TRBJ1-2; D ambiguous. From germline, CDR1 is MGHRA and CDR2 YSYEKL. V lost 0 bases and J lost 4, with 12 bases in between. The CDR3 spans 15 residues. CDR3 nucleotide sequence: TGCGCCAGCAGCCAAGAAGTAACGGGAGTCTATGGCTACACCTTC. It encodes CASSQEVTGVYGYTF.

This rearrangement joins TRBV19 to TRBJ1-5; D is unresolved. CDR3 length: 15 amino acids. V lost 4 bases, J lost 7 bases, and 17 bases lay in between. Germline V CDR1 and CDR2: LNHDA, SQIVND (reference sequence). The CDR3 region is CASSNKFPIDQPQHF. CDR3 bases: TGTGCCAGTAGTAACAAGTTCCCAATTGACCAGCCCCAGCATTTT. The full variable domain, in which reference TRBV19 and TRBJ1-5 provide the parts outside the CDR3, is DGGITQSPKYLFRKEGQNVTLSCEQNLNHDAMYWYRQDPGQGLRLIYYSQIVNDFQKGDIAEGYSVSREKKESFPLTVTSAQKNPTAFYLCASSNKFPIDQPQHFGDGTRLSIL.

CDR3 DNA: TGTGCCAGTAAGGCGGCTAGCACAGATACGCAGTATTTT. It yields the protein CASKAASTDTQYF. J is TRBJ2-3 and V is TRBV2; unclear D gene. There are 13 residues in the CDR3. The germline V gene has CDR1 SNHLY and CDR2 FYNNEI. V lost 9 bases and J 0 bases, leaving 10 bases between the germline ends.

The V gene is TRBV2, the J gene TRBJ1-1, with D possibly matching TRBD1 (5 bases). This CDR3 has 13 amino acids. Trimming cost V 1 base and J 11 bases, with 14 bases left between them. The germline V gene encodes CDR1 SNHLY and CDR2 FYNNEI. The CDR3 DNA follows: TGTGCCAGCAGTGAAGGGGGAGGGGTGGTTGCTTTCTTT. Its protein product is CASSEGGGVVAFF.

This chain uses TRBV7-9 with TRBJ1-4; 9 positions match TRBD1. Looked up from germline, CDR1 is SEHNR and CDR2 is FQNEAQ (reference sequence). The CDR3 covers 17 residues. V trimming: 5 bases; J trimming: 8 bases; junction bases outside the gene matches: 15. As DNA, the CDR3 is TGTGCCAGCAGCCCGTCGCCCGGGACAGGGTCCGAAGAAAAACTGTTTTTT. Amino acids: CASSPSPGTGSEEKLFF.

J is TRBJ1-5 and V is TRBV6-5; 7 bases are shared with TRBD1. Germline V gene sequence: CDR1 MNHEY, CDR2 SVGAGI. The CDR3 spans 15 residues. Trimming at V came to 4 bases and at J to 8 bases, leaving 11 bases not matched to a gene. The CDR3 coding sequence is TGTGCCAGCAGTTTCGACCGACAGGGCGGGGAGCCCCAGCATTTT. As protein: CASSFDRQGGEPQHF.

This clone was seen only once. This chain links TRBV5-4 with TRBJ1-3; possibly TRBD1 for D (5 bases). Germline CDR1 is SGHNT and CDR2 is YYREEE (reference sequence). V shed 0 bases and J shed 11 bases, with 18 bases lying between them. This CDR3 has 15 amino acids. The CDR3: CASSLGGYMGGAIYF. CDR3 bases: TGTGCCAGCAGCTTGGGGGGGTACATGGGAGGCGCCATATATTTT.

The CDR3 is CASSQYGGPGYEQYF. CDR3 coding DNA: TGTGCCAGCAGTCAATACGGGGGGCCTGGCTACGAGCAGTACTTC. The V and J genes are TRBV7-2 and TRBJ2-7, with D maybe TRBD2 (7 bases). Trimming removed 6 bases at V and 3 bases at J, with 18 bases between. Germline V gene sequence: CDR1 SGHTA, CDR2 FQGNSA. The CDR3 consists of 15 residues.

This clone was counted a single time. The chain recombines TRBV11-2 with TRBJ1-1, with 7 bases lining up with TRBD1. The CDR3 is made up of 15 amino acids. The V gene's germline CDR1 is SGHAT and CDR2 FQNNGV. With V trimmed by 8 bases and J by 1 base, 10 bases remained unmatched. CDR3 nucleotide sequence: TGTGCCAGCTATAGTACGGGACAGTCGAACACTGAAGCTTTCTTT. Residues: CASYSTGQSNTEAFF.

The gene calls are TRBV28 and TRBJ1-2; 7 nucleotides align to TRBD1. Germline CDR1 and CDR2: MDHEN and SYDVKM. After removal of 11 bases from V and 1 base from J, the junction contained 7 bases not matched to a gene. The CDR3 covers 13 residues. DNA of the CDR3: TGTGCCGCCAACAGGGGCATTAACTATGGCTACACCTTC. Translation: CAANRGINYGYTF.

The chain combines TRBV19 with TRBJ1-1; 8 bases fit TRBD1. J was trimmed by 0 bases and V by 5 bases; bases with no gene match: 11. Germline V lookup: CDR1 LNHDA, CDR2 SQIVND (reference sequence). The CDR3 runs 17 residues. DNA for the CDR3: TGTGCCAGTAGTCCTGGGACAGGCTCCCCTATGAACACTGAAGCTTTCTTT. Amino acids: CASSPGTGSPMNTEAFF. Full variable domain (rest looked up from reference TRBV19 and TRBJ1-1): DGGITQSPKYLFRKEGQNVTLSCEQNLNHDAMYWYRQDPGQGLRLIYYSQIVNDFQKGDIAEGYSVSREKKESFPLTVTSAQKNPTAFYLCASSPGTGSPMNTEAFFGQGTRLTVV.